These 6 T cell receptor beta chains originate from one sample sequenced in a study of T cells after yellow fever vaccination. TCRdb re-derived calls from the 5' RACE reads in MiXCR, one entry per CDR3 protein. Of 500,000 to 650,000 distinct CDR3 sequences in the sample, over 9% are singletons; the top ten hold 15%. The sequences come from PBMCs, collected on the day of the yellow fever booster vaccination. The receptors shown here come from a man aged 25-45 years who received the YFV17D yellow fever vaccine.

There are a few counts of this clonotype. The chain recombines TRBV9 with TRBJ2-7; the match to TRBD2 covers 12 bases. This CDR3 comprises 15 residues. In germline, CDR1 is SGDLS, CDR2 YYNGEE. V shed 0 bases and J 7 bases; nucleotides not matched to a gene: 5. This chain's CDR3 is CASSVAASGRAEQYF. CDR3 bases: TGTGCCAGCAGCGTAGCGGCTAGCGGGAGGGCTGAGCAGTACTTC.

This clonotype was counted a few times. The rearrangement uses TRBV7-2 and TRBJ1-6; 8 bases are a match to TRBD1. Germline V gene sequence: CDR1 SGHTA, CDR2 FQGNSA. After removal of 0 bases from V and 11 bases from J, the junction contained 9 bases not matched to a gene. CDR3 length: 16 residues. The CDR3 here is CASSLAHQGAKAPLHF. The CDR3 DNA reads as TGTGCCAGCAGCTTAGCGCACCAGGGGGCAAAGGCACCCCTCCACTTT.

V and J are TRBV30 and TRBJ2-1; TRBD2 aligns across 12 bases. Germline assignment: CDR1 GTSNPN and CDR2 SVGIG (reference sequence). The CDR3 runs 13 residues. In DNA form, the CDR3 reads TGTGCTTTCCTAGCGGGAGGGCCCGTTGAGCAGTTCTTC. This encodes CAFLAGGPVEQFF.

This clonotype was recorded a few times. The CDR3 DNA sequence: TGTGCCAGCGGGGAATTGAAGGAAAACACCATATATTTT. It is translated as CASGELKENTIYF. This chain joins TRBV7-9 and TRBJ1-3; D unclear. The V and J ends lost 8 bases and 6 bases respectively, with 14 bases between them. The germline V gene has CDR1 SEHNR and CDR2 FQNEAQ (reference sequence). CDR3 length: 13 residues.

The chain uses TRBV20-1 and TRBJ1-2; TRBD1 might be the D (6 bases). V was cut by 0 bases and J by 4 bases, with 15 bases left in between. The length of the CDR3 is 15 residues. Germline values: CDR1 DFQATT, CDR2 SNEGSKA (reference sequence). The CDR3 region is CSARDPEGRGYGYTF. DNA of the CDR3: TGCAGTGCTAGAGATCCTGAGGGCAGGGGCTATGGCTACACCTTC.

The chain uses TRBV5-1 and TRBJ2-2; perhaps D is TRBD1 or TRBD2 (5 bases each). The CDR3 length is 16 residues. Germline CDR1 SGHRS, CDR2 YFSETQ. The V gene lost 0 bases and the J gene lost 2 bases, with 11 bases spanning the gap. CDR3 sequence reads: CASSLAPGSNTGELFF. The CDR3 DNA is TGCGCCAGCAGCTTGGCTCCAGGGAGTAACACCGGGGAGCTGTTTTTT.